The 10 T cell receptor beta chains given below trace back to one sample, sequenced in a study of cytomegalovirus exposure and HLA in healthy donors. The PCR was carried out with 60 Vbeta primers and 13 Jbeta primers. Clones were sequenced by immunoSEQ multiplex PCR, and TCRdb holds only the in-frame ones, with some missing. The table lists approximately 190,000 clones, around 80% of them singletons, with about 1.8% in the top ten. The sequenced sample consisted of PBMCs. The receptors come from a middle-aged man in good health and CMV-seropositive.

J is TRBJ1-2 and V is TRBV28; D may be TRBD1 (5 bases). The CDR3 totals 15 residues. Germline CDR1 and CDR2: MDHEN and SYDVKM. The V end lost 5 bases, the J end lost 5 bases, and 18 bases lay between the germline ends. CDR3 amino acids: CASSPMTVRAYGYTF. CDR3 sequence (DNA): TGTGCCAGCAGTCCGATGACAGTGCGTGCTTATGGCTACACCTTC.

The V gene is TRBV28, the J gene TRBJ2-1, with a possible D match to TRBD2 (5 bases). CDR3 length: 12 amino acids. Germline V gives CDR1 MDHEN, CDR2 SYDVKM. The V and J ends lost 3 bases and 6 bases respectively, with 6 bases between them. The CDR3 DNA is TGTGCCAGCAGTTTTCTAGCCAATGAGCAGTTCTTC. Encoded protein: CASSFLANEQFF.

This clone was seen a few times. V gene TRBV30 combines with J gene TRBJ2-7; 7 positions agree with TRBD1. The CDR3 extends over 12 amino acids. V trimming: 5 bases; J trimming: 5 bases; junction bases outside the gene matches: 6. In germline, CDR1 is GTSNPN, CDR2 SVGIG (reference sequence). The CDR3 DNA is TGTGCCTGGGACAGGGTTTCAGACGAGCAGTACTTC. This sequence encodes CAWDRVSDEQYF.

V usage is TRBV28 and J usage is TRBJ2-1; no clear D. Germline V gene lookup returns CDR1 MDHEN and CDR2 SYDVKM. The CDR3 consists of 12 residues. Trimming took off 5 bases at V and 9 bases at J, with 11 bases between the two ends. In DNA, the CDR3 is TGTGCCAGCAGTGCGCCACGAGGTGAGCAGTTCTTC. This gives the protein CASSAPRGEQFF. The complete variable domain, with remaining parts taken from reference TRBV28 and TRBJ2-1, reads DVKVTQSSRYLVKRTGEKVFLECVQDMDHENMFWYRQDPGLGLRLIYFSYDVKMKEKGDIPEGYSVSREKKERFSLILESASTNQTSMYLCASSAPRGEQFFGPGTRLTVL.

V gene TRBV19 combines with J gene TRBJ2-3; D is uncertain. Germline lookup yields CDR1 LNHDA and CDR2 SQIVND (reference sequence). The length of the CDR3 is 13 residues. The V and J ends lost 6 bases and 8 bases respectively, with 15 bases between them. As DNA, the CDR3 is TGTGCCAGTAGACCCGGCCTAGTCGGTACGCAGTATTTT. Its protein product is CASRPGLVGTQYF.

The V and J genes are TRBV28 and TRBJ2-2, with D perhaps TRBD1 (5 bases). This CDR3 region has 14 residues. CDR1 MDHEN and CDR2 SYDVKM come from the germline V gene. The V gene lost 5 bases and the J gene lost 5 bases, with 12 bases spanning the gap. This CDR3 reads CASSTIGETGELFF. The CDR3 DNA reads as TGTGCCAGCAGTACCATAGGGGAAACCGGGGAGCTGTTTTTT.

This clone was counted between two and nine times. The chain employs TRBV14 and TRBJ2-5; 8 bases are shared with TRBD1. The CDR3 has 15 residues. CDR1 is SGHDN, CDR2 FVKESK, per germline. V gave up 0 bases and J gave up 2 bases; unmatched junction bases: 2. The CDR3 spells CASSQDRDRQETQYF. CDR3 bases: TGTGCCAGCAGCCAAGATAGGGACAGGCAAGAGACCCAGTACTTC.

The chain uses TRBV7-8 and TRBJ1-5; D not certain. The germline V gene has CDR1 SGHVS and CDR2 FQNEAQ. CDR3 length: 15 residues. Trimming removed 4 bases at V and 0 bases at J, with 10 bases between. CDR3 region: CASSSYSNSNQPQHF. The CDR3 coding sequence is TGTGCCAGCAGCTCTTACTCTAATAGCAATCAGCCCCAGCATTTT.

This chain links TRBV7-6 with TRBJ2-5, with 7 bases that match TRBD2. The V gene's germline CDR1 is SGHVS and CDR2 FNYEAQ. V lost 8 bases, J lost 5 bases, and 5 bases stayed unmatched. There are 12 residues in the CDR3. CDR3 in amino acids: CASAPGGETQYF. The CDR3 bases are TGTGCCAGCGCCCCCGGGGGGGAGACCCAGTACTTC.

The V call is TRBV6-5, the J call TRBJ2-4; TRBD2 agrees at 9 bases. Losses at the gene ends were 6 bases for V and 10 bases for J; bases not matched to a gene: 10. The CDR3 has 14 amino acids. Germline lookup yields CDR1 MNHEY and CDR2 SVGAGI. In DNA, the CDR3 is TGTGCCAGCAGGGAGCGGGAGGTGGCTTTGATTCAGTACTTC. Translated, it gives CASREREVALIQYF.